This passage covers 22 T cell receptor beta chains from one sample sequenced in a study of T cell responses to AZD1222 COVID-19 vaccine. Only in-frame clones appear in the TCRdb table, and some are missing; sequencing was by immunoSEQ multiplex PCR. The sample shows roughly 120,000 clones, about 88% of them seen only once. The sequencing used peripheral blood, collected on day 0 of AZD1222 vaccination. All receptors derive from an adult in good health.

V and J are TRBV7-5 and TRBJ2-4; the DNA was not compared with TRBD2, the D call given in the table. TRBV7-5 is reported as a pseudogene. The CDR3 is 20 amino acids. The CDR3 bases are TGTGCCAGAAGCTTCCGAGGACAGGCGGGGGGTTCACTAGCCAAAAACATTCAGTACTTC. Encoded protein: CARSFRGQAGGSLAKNIQYF.

V usage is TRBV19 and J usage is TRBJ1-5; 7 bases are a match to TRBD1. Germline V lookup: CDR1 LNHDA, CDR2 SQIVND (reference sequence). The CDR3 extends over 15 amino acids. V trimming: 5 bases; J trimming: 7 bases; junction bases outside the gene matches: 11. The CDR3 nucleotides are TGTGCCAGTAGTTTCGTTAAGGGGGCAGGACAGCCCCAGCATTTT. Encoded protein: CASSFVKGAGQPQHF.

In regard to this clone: One end of the junction fails to match germline, which may point to a read error. The rearrangement uses TRBV12-3 or TRBV12-4 and TRBJ1-1; unclear D gene. There are 11 residues in the CDR3. The CDR3 sequence is CASNLRAEAFF. CDR3 sequence (DNA): TGTGCCAGCAATTTAAGGGCTGAAGCTTTCTTT.

This clone was seen once. The V gene is TRBV3-1 (or the pseudogene TRBV3-2), the J gene TRBJ1-2; D uncertain. CDR1 and CDR2 (germline): LGHDT, YNNKEL (reference sequence). Trimming pared 3 bases from V and 7 bases from J, leaving 9 bases between. There are 12 residues in the CDR3. This CDR3 reads CASSQGTSGYTF. The CDR3 region has the DNA TGTGCCAGCAGCCAGGGCACTAGTGGCTACACCTTC.

This clone showed up just once. The genes are TRBV5-4 and TRBJ2-7; no clear D gene. CDR1 is SGHNT, CDR2 YYREEE, per germline (reference sequence). CDR3 length: 13 residues. The ends were cut back, 1 base at V and 2 bases at J, with 7 bases in the middle. CDR3 DNA: TGTGCCAGCAGCTTGCAGGTTCCCTACGAGCAGTACTTC. Its translation is CASSLQVPYEQYF. The full variable domain, in which reference TRBV5-4 and TRBJ2-7 provide the parts outside the CDR3, is ETGVTQSPTHLIKTRGQQVTLRCSSQSGHNTVSWYQQALGQGPQFIFQYYREEENGRGNFPPRFSGLQFPNYSSELNVNALELDDSALYLCASSLQVPYEQYFGPGTRLTVT.

This clone was seen only once. This chain joins TRBV7-9 and TRBJ1-2; D remains unclear. From germline, CDR1 is SEHNR and CDR2 FQNEAQ (reference sequence). The CDR3 sequence is 15 residues long. The ends were cut back, 6 bases at V and 0 bases at J, with 14 bases in the middle. The CDR3 nucleotides are TGTGCCAGCAGAATATCCGTCGGAGCTAACTATGGCTACACCTTC. Its protein is CASRISVGANYGYTF.

The chain employs TRBV19 and TRBJ1-4; unclear D gene. Germline V lookup: CDR1 LNHDA, CDR2 SQIVND (reference sequence). This CDR3 comprises 12 residues. V lost 6 bases and J 5 bases, leaving 7 bases between the germline ends. CDR3: CASRFANEKLFF. The CDR3 DNA is TGTGCCAGTAGATTCGCGAATGAAAAACTGTTTTTT.

J is TRBJ2-6 and V is TRBV9; possible D gene TRBD1, 5 bases. V lost 3 bases and J 0 bases, leaving 7 bases between the germline ends. The CDR3 length is 15 residues. Germline assignment: CDR1 SGDLS and CDR2 YYNGEE. CDR3: CASSARVSGANVLTF. Written as DNA, the CDR3 is TGTGCCAGCAGCGCCAGGGTCTCTGGGGCCAACGTCCTGACTTTC.

In its sample, this clone was seen once. V usage is TRBV5-4 and J usage is TRBJ2-7; 10 nucleotides align to TRBD2. The ends lost 2 bases at V and 5 bases at J; junction bases unmatched: 7. CDR3 length equals 15 residues. Germline CDR1 is SGHNT and CDR2 is YYREEE (reference sequence). CDR3 sequence: CASSFQASGSNEQYF. The CDR3 region has the DNA TGTGCCAGCAGCTTTCAGGCTAGCGGGAGCAACGAGCAGTACTTC.

This chain uses TRBV30 with TRBJ1-6; D is unresolved. CDR3 size: 13 residues. Trimming cost V 5 bases and J 5 bases, with 10 bases left between them. Germline V CDR1 and CDR2: GTSNPN, SVGIG (reference sequence). The CDR3 is CAWSRDNNSPLHF. The DNA for the CDR3 is TGTGCCTGGTCCCGGGATAATAATTCACCCCTCCACTTT.

This clone was seen a single time. V and J are TRBV28 and TRBJ1-5, with TRBD1 as a possible D gene (6 bases). This CDR3 is 15 amino acids long. Germline V gene sequence: CDR1 MDHEN, CDR2 SYDVKM. V was trimmed by 5 bases and J by 6 bases, leaving 17 bases between them. The CDR3 sequence: CASSAAEGGAQPQHF. The CDR3 DNA is TGTGCCAGCAGTGCAGCCGAGGGGGGGGCTCAGCCCCAGCATTTT.

J is TRBJ1-5 and V is TRBV28; 7 bases match TRBD1. The germline V gene encodes CDR1 MDHEN and CDR2 SYDVKM. The trim removed 6 bases at V and 0 bases at J, leaving 5 bases unmatched. This CDR3 region has 15 residues. The CDR3 sequence is CASRIYRGSNQPQHF. For the CDR3, the DNA is TGTGCCAGCAGGATATACAGGGGTAGCAATCAGCCCCAGCATTTT.

The chain employs TRBV20-1 and TRBJ1-2, with D unclear. V dropped 8 bases and J dropped 2 bases, with 9 bases sitting between them. The CDR3 spans 11 residues. Per germline, CDR1 DFQATT and CDR2 SNEGSKA (reference sequence). The CDR3 DNA reads TGCAGTCGGGCGCTGAACTATGGCTACACCTTC. It codes for CSRALNYGYTF.

V gene TRBV7-2 combines with J gene TRBJ1-1; unclear D gene. This CDR3 is built from 17 residues. CDR1 is SGHTA and CDR2 is FQGNSA in the germline V gene. V was trimmed by 3 bases and J by 0 bases, leaving 17 bases between them. This CDR3 is CASSFRGRLEMNTEAFF. In nucleotides, the CDR3 is TGTGCCAGCAGCTTTAGAGGCCGCCTTGAGATGAACACTGAAGCTTTCTTT.

This chain links TRBV28 with TRBJ1-4; D is ambiguous. Germline values: CDR1 MDHEN, CDR2 SYDVKM. CDR3 size: 14 residues. The ends were cut back, 3 bases at V and 4 bases at J, with 9 bases in the middle. In nucleotides, the CDR3 is TGTGCCAGCAGTTTGCGGAGCTTTAATGAAAAACTGTTTTTT. Translating it yields CASSLRSFNEKLFF.

The sample holds one count of this clone. V and J are TRBV6-1 and TRBJ1-4; the D is unclear. Germline V gene data show CDR1 as MNHNS and CDR2 as SASEGT. The CDR3 sequence is 14 residues long. V was pared by 2 bases and J by 8 bases, with 12 bases between. The CDR3 here is CASSEIGLREKLFF. CDR3 sequence (DNA): TGTGCCAGCAGTGAAATAGGACTCCGGGAAAAACTGTTTTTT.

This clone has a single count. This chain joins TRBV9 and TRBJ2-1; unclear D gene. This CDR3 comprises 16 residues. Germline CDR1 reads SGDLS; CDR2 reads YYNGEE. Trimming cost V 3 bases and J 2 bases, with 15 bases left between them. The CDR3 reads CASSAPLGPTYNEQFF. CDR3 nucleotides: TGTGCCAGCAGCGCGCCGCTGGGCCCAACCTACAATGAGCAGTTCTTC.

This clone was counted once. This chain joins TRBV29-1 and TRBJ2-3, with a weak D call TRBD2 (6 bases). V was shortened by 4 bases and J by 2 bases, with 10 bases between the two germline ends. Germline CDR1 and CDR2: SQVTM and ANQGSEA. The CDR3 is 13 residues long. In DNA, the CDR3 is TGCAGCGTTGGGCGGGGTGCCACAGATACGCAGTATTTT. Residues: CSVGRGATDTQYF.

V usage is TRBV7-2 and J usage is TRBJ2-3; 9 bases line up with TRBD2. V lost 3 bases, J lost 4 bases, and 5 bases stayed unmatched. Germline V gene lookup returns CDR1 SGHTA and CDR2 FQGNSA. The CDR3 is 15 residues long. The chain's CDR3 is CASSFSGGPADTQYF. CDR3 nucleotides: TGTGCCAGCAGCTTTAGCGGGGGCCCGGCAGATACGCAGTATTTT. Variable domain in full (rest from reference TRBV7-2 and TRBJ2-3): GAGVSQSPSNKVTEKGKDVELRCDPISGHTALYWYRQSLGQGLEFLIYFQGNSAPDKSGLPSDRFSAERTGGSVSTLTIQRTQQEDSAVYLCASSFSGGPADTQYFGPGTRLTVL.

The chain recombines TRBV28 with TRBJ2-3, with TRBD2 matching 9 bases. Germline trimming cut 6 bases from V and 7 bases from J; bases unmatched to any gene: 14. Per the germline V gene, CDR1 is MDHEN and CDR2 is SYDVKM. The CDR3 is 16 amino acids. The CDR3 region has the DNA TGTGCCAGCAGCTTCGGAGCGGGGGGCCACCTCAATACGCAGTATTTT. It codes for CASSFGAGGHLNTQYF.

The chain recombines TRBV3-1 (or the pseudogene TRBV3-2) with TRBJ1-5; D is possibly TRBD1 (6 bases). Trimming left V 1 base short and J 3 bases short, with 10 bases between. The length of the CDR3 is 15 residues. CDR1 is LGHDT, CDR2 YNNKEL, per germline (reference sequence). As DNA, the CDR3 is TGTGCCAGCAGCCAAGTGAGGGGGGACAATCAGCCCCAGCATTTT. It specifies CASSQVRGDNQPQHF.

The chain's CDR3 is CASSPGGPDTQYF. The CDR3 bases are TGTGCCAGCAGCCCAGGGGGTCCAGATACGCAGTATTTT. The chain links TRBV27 to TRBJ2-3, with 7 bases aligning to TRBD1. The CDR3 runs to 13 residues. The V gene end was trimmed by 6 bases and the J gene end by 4 bases; junction bases not matched to a gene: 4. Germline V CDR1 and CDR2: MNHEY, SMNVEV (reference sequence).